This TCR beta chain was observed in a study of T cell changes during pregnancy in multiple sclerosis. TCRdb's copy holds only in-frame clones and misses some; the assay was immunoSEQ multiplex PCR. The data contain almost 55,000 clones, under 95% of them singletons. V shed 5 bases, J shed 2 bases, and the junction held 2 bases outside the gene matches. The CDR3 spans 14 residues. Germline CDR1 ENHRY, CDR2 SYGVKD. The V and J genes are TRBV10-3 and TRBJ2-5; 10 nucleotides match TRBD1. This receptor was taken from a female donor with multiple sclerosis, enrolled in a pregnancy study. The specimen comprised CD8+ T cells from peripheral blood mononuclear cells, sampled before pregnancy. CDR3: CAISLDRGQETQYF. As DNA, the CDR3 is TGTGCCATCAGTTTGGACAGGGGGCAAGAGACCCAGTACTTC.